The 5 T cell receptor beta chains listed next were all sequenced from one sample in a study of blood T cell repertoires in COVID-19. The repertoire was sequenced with immunoSEQ multiplex PCR; TCRdb's copy has only in-frame clones and lacks some. Among approximately 200,000 clones listed, approximately 79% were seen once. Sample: peripheral blood. Source of these receptors: a human donor in a cohort sampled during active COVID-19.

A remark on this clone: The same CDR3 is also encoded by other DNA sequences in this sample. J is TRBJ1-2 and V is TRBV24-1; 7 nucleotides match TRBD1. This CDR3 comprises 13 residues. The V gene's germline CDR1 is KGHDR and CDR2 SFDVKD. The junction had 2 bases not matched to a gene; V was cut back by 4 bases and J by 4 bases. The CDR3 DNA follows: TGTGCCACCAGTGAGACAGGGTCCTATGGCTACACCTTC. It codes for CATSETGSYGYTF.

This rearrangement joins TRBV28 to TRBJ1-1, with TRBD1 identical over 11 bases. The CDR3 runs 16 residues. The germline V gene encodes CDR1 MDHEN and CDR2 SYDVKM. Germline trimming cut 6 bases from V and 5 bases from J; bases unmatched to any gene: 11. The CDR3 DNA sequence: TGTGCCAGCAGAGCCGGGACAGGGGGTTGGATGACTGAAGCTTTCTTT. Translated: CASRAGTGGWMTEAFF.

The chain couples TRBV19 to TRBJ1-2; 8 bases are a match to TRBD1. From germline, CDR1 is LNHDA and CDR2 SQIVND (reference sequence). This CDR3 is 14 amino acids long. V shed 6 bases and J 7 bases; nucleotides not matched to a gene: 10. CDR3 in DNA: TGTGCCAGTAGATCATCTGACAGGGGTCGTGGCTACACCTTC. Translated, it gives CASRSSDRGRGYTF.

This clone was detected only a few times. Other nucleotide sequences from this sample produce the same CDR3. V is TRBV18 and J is TRBJ2-7; the D is unclear. The V end was cut by 1 base, the J end by 5 bases, with 3 bases between. This CDR3 is 11 amino acids long. Germline V gene lookup returns CDR1 KGHSH and CDR2 LQKENI. The CDR3 region has the DNA TGTGCCAGCTCACCACGCGACGAGCAGTACTTC. It yields the protein CASSPRDEQYF.

The rearrangement joins TRBV7-2 to TRBJ1-1; TRBD1 might be the D (6 bases). Trimming took 10 bases from V and 1 from J, leaving 10 bases between them. The CDR3 covers 12 residues. Germline V lookup: CDR1 SGHTA, CDR2 FQGNSA. The CDR3: CATSQGNTEAFF. The CDR3 nucleotides read TGTGCCACATCACAGGGGAACACTGAAGCTTTCTTT.